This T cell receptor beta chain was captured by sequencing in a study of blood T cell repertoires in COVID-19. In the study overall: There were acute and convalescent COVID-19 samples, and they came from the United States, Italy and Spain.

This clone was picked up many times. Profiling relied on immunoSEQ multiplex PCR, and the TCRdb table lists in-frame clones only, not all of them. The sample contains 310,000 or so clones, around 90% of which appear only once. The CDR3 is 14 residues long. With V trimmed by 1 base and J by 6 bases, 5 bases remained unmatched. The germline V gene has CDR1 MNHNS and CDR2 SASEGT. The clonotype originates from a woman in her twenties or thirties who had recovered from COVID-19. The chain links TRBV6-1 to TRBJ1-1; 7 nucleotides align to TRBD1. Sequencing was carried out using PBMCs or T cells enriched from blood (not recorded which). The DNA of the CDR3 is TGTGCCAGCAGTGAAGGACAGGGTCTCTCTGAAGCTTTCTTT. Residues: CASSEGQGLSEAFF.